These T cell receptor beta chains were read from a single sample in a study of shared clonotypes between healthy human individuals. Profiled with immunoSEQ multiplex PCR; TCRdb holds only in-frame clones, not every one. The sample contains hundreds of thousands of clones, 70% to 80% of which appear only once. Sequenced sample: PBMCs. These receptors were collected from a woman aged 35 to 49 in good health. Some clones in this sample may be carry-over from other donors' samples. CDR3s include the opening cysteine and the closing phenylalanine or tryptophan. Each record gives: V gene, J gene, CDR3 protein.

V: TRBV7-9
J: TRBJ1-1
CDR3: CASSFLTGALNTEAFF

V: TRBV2
J: TRBJ1-4
CDR3: CASNRGGTDNEKLFF

V: TRBV2
J: TRBJ1-1
CDR3: CASTKSGQKNTEAFF

V: TRBV27
J: TRBJ2-3
CDR3: CASSSLAGDTQYF

V: TRBV7-8
J: TRBJ1-5
CDR3: CASSLLAGLSNQPQHF

V: TRBV30
J: TRBJ1-3
CDR3: CAWSARFSGNTIYF

V: TRBV27
J: TRBJ1-4
CDR3: CASSKTLATNEKLFF

V: TRBV29-1
J: TRBJ2-1
CDR3: CSVYGKSYNEQFF

V: TRBV7-9
J: TRBJ1-6
CDR3: CASCGSPLHF

V: TRBV30
J: TRBJ2-1
CDR3: CAWSVIAGGDEQFF

V: TRBV10-3
J: TRBJ1-2
CDR3: CAISEGQSYGYTF

V: TRBV28
J: TRBJ1-2
CDR3: CASRGAGYGYTF

V: TRBV29-1
J: TRBJ2-7
CDR3: CSVGGGKQGYEQYF

V: TRBV7-9
J: TRBJ2-3
CDR3: CASSYKGADTQYF

V: TRBV4-1
J: TRBJ2-1
CDR3: CASSQDLGGNEQFF

V: TRBV10-2
J: TRBJ1-1
CDR3: CASSERGLSTEAFF

V: TRBV5-6
J: TRBJ1-1
CDR3: CASSLADRAEAFF

V: TRBV30
J: TRBJ2-6
CDR3: CAWNFGQGTARGAGANVLTF

V: TRBV7-2
J: TRBJ2-1
CDR3: CASSLSGSPGNEQFF

V: TRBV9
J: TRBJ1-2
CDR3: CASSGRGGDYGYTF

V: TRBV5-1
J: TRBJ2-7
CDR3: CASSPRGASSYEQYF

V: TRBV9
J: TRBJ2-7
CDR3: CASSVSSGAPYEQYF

V: TRBV14
J: TRBJ2-4
CDR3: CASSLGQGGYIQYF

V: TRBV10-3
J: TRBJ2-2
CDR3: CAISESQSGELFF

V: TRBV28
J: TRBJ2-4
CDR3: CASSLWSVAKNIQYF

V: TRBV29-1
J: TRBJ1-5
CDR3: CSVGTGGYGNQPQHF

V: TRBV6-4
J: TRBJ1-5
CDR3: CASSVSYSNQPQHF

V: TRBV7-2
J: TRBJ2-7
CDR3: CASSLVGGGAEQYF

V: TRBV19
J: TRBJ2-1
CDR3: CASSMNRGGYNEQFF